Presented here are 10 T cell receptor beta chains from one specimen sequenced in a study of metastatic and nonmetastatic thyroid tumors. Thyroid surgery was performed in patients who had received no treatment beforehand. Using MiXCR, TCRdb re-called clones from the PCR reads. The table has about 33,000 clones, 11% seen once; the top ten hold roughly a sixth. The sample was blood. The receptor set was obtained from a female donor with papillary thyroid cancer or a benign thyroid nodule (not recorded which). Some clones in this sample may be carry-over from other donors' samples.

The J gene is TRBJ1-1, the V gene TRBV11-2, with D hard to call. V gave up 4 bases and J gave up 4 bases, with 13 bases separating them. The germline V gene encodes CDR1 SGHAT and CDR2 FQNNGV. The CDR3 consists of 14 residues. CDR3 loop: CASSWSGGPTEAFF. CDR3 coding DNA: TGTGCCAGCAGCTGGAGTGGCGGGCCCACTGAAGCTTTCTTT.

This clone is judged medium-sized (0.01 to 0.1%). The chain carries TRBV6-1 and TRBJ1-2; 7 nucleotides agree with TRBD1. Trimming cost V 7 bases and J 6 bases; bases outside gene matches: 14. The CDR3 sequence is 15 residues long. The V gene's germline CDR1 is MNHNS and CDR2 SASEGT. CDR3 protein: CASMGRRGRVDGYTF. DNA for the CDR3: TGTGCCAGCATGGGGAGGAGGGGGCGCGTTGATGGCTACACCTTC.

This clone was found many times. The chain has TRBV6-1 and TRBJ2-1; D is possibly TRBD1 (5 bases). From germline, CDR1 is MNHNS and CDR2 SASEGT. This CDR3 is built from 14 residues. Trimming took off 7 bases at V and 7 bases at J, with 17 bases between the two ends. CDR3 residues: CASTLRGRVNEQFF. In DNA form, the CDR3 reads TGTGCCAGCACTCTTAGGGGAAGGGTGAATGAGCAGTTCTTC.

There are many counts of this clone. J is TRBJ2-5 and V is TRBV2; D possibly corresponds to TRBD1 (6 bases). The CDR3 loop spans 12 amino acids. CDR1 is SNHLY and CDR2 is FYNNEI in the germline V gene. The CDR3 bases are TGTGCACACAAAACAGGGAAAGAGACCCAGTACTTC. Translated: CAHKTGKETQYF.

This clone was counted at least ten times. The chain combines TRBV12-3 or TRBV12-4 with TRBJ1-3; TRBD1 is a possible D gene (6 bases). The ends were cut back, 6 bases at V and 3 bases at J, with 15 bases in the middle. This CDR3 is built from 15 residues. CDR3 sequence: CASSIYRDLGNTIYF. For the CDR3, the DNA is TGTGCCAGCAGCATTTACAGGGACCTTGGAAACACCATATATTTT.

Notes on this clone: One end of the junction does not line up with germline, which may come from a read error. This chain uses TRBV12-3 or TRBV12-4 with TRBJ1-1; D call uncertain. There are 14 residues in the CDR3. The CDR3 sequence: CASSVQSKNTEGFF. Written as DNA, the CDR3 is TGTGCCAGCAGTGTACAGAGCAAGAACACGGAAGGTTTCTTT.

Many counts were recorded for this clone. A much larger clone differs by one base, so this may be a read error. The rearrangement uses TRBV7-9 and TRBJ2-7; 7 positions match TRBD2. Germline CDR1 and CDR2: SEHNR and FQNEAQ (reference sequence). CDR3 length: 14 residues. CDR3 nucleotide sequence: TGTGCCAGCAGTTTGGGACCGACTAGCTCCGAGCAGCACTTC. This gives the protein CASSLGPTSSEQHF.

About this clone: In the same sample, other DNA sequences code for this CDR3. The V gene is TRBV11-2, the J gene TRBJ2-2; D might be TRBD1 (6 bases). V lost 1 base, J lost 4 bases, and 22 bases lay in between. The CDR3 contains 19 residues. Germline V CDR1 and CDR2: SGHAT, FQNNGV. CDR3 in amino acids: CASSLGIGRTALFTGELFF. CDR3 coding DNA: TGTGCCAGCAGCTTAGGGATTGGTCGGACAGCCCTCTTCACCGGGGAGCTGTTTTTT.

This clone occurred many times. The genes are TRBV7-2 and TRBJ2-1; 7 bases match TRBD2. Germline values: CDR1 SGHTA, CDR2 FQGNSA. The V gene end was trimmed by 0 bases and the J gene end by 4 bases; junction bases not matched to a gene: 9. The CDR3 spans 17 residues. CDR3 DNA: TGTGCCAGCAGCTTAGCGGTGCGCGGGGGTCCATACAATGAGCAGTTCTTC. It yields the protein CASSLAVRGGPYNEQFF.

This clone was recorded many times. The genes are TRBV10-3 and TRBJ2-1; possibly TRBD2 for D (7 bases). The germline CDR1 and CDR2 sequences are ENHRY and SYGVKD. This CDR3 region has 15 residues. Trimming stripped 6 bases from V and 7 bases from J, with 19 bases between. The CDR3 bases are TGTGCCATCAGCGAGAGGGGGGGGGCGGGGAATGAGCAGTTCTTC. It yields the protein CAISERGGAGNEQFF.